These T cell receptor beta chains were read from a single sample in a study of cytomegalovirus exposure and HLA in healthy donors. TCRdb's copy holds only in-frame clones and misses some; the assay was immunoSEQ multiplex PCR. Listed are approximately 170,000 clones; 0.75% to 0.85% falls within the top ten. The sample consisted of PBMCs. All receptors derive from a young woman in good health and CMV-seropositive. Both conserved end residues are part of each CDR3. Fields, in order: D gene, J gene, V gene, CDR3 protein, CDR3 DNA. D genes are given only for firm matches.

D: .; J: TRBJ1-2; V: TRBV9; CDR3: CASTRDTDGYTF; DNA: TGTGCCAGCACCCGGGACACCGATGGCTACACCTTC
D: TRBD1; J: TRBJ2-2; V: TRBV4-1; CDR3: CASSQAGTGFFGELFF; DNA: TGCGCCAGCAGCCAAGCCGGGACAGGGTTTTTCGGGGAGCTGTTTTTT
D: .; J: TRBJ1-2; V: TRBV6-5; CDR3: CASSYSGHSDGYTF; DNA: TGTGCCAGCAGTTACTCGGGACACTCGGATGGCTACACCTTC
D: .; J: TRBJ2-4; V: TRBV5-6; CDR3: CASSWRQLAKNIQYF; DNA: TGTGCCAGCAGCTGGCGACAGCTAGCCAAAAACATTCAGTACTTC
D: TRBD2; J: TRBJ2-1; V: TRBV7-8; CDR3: CASSLVGLAGAYEQFF; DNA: TGTGCCAGCAGCTTAGTGGGACTAGCGGGAGCATATGAGCAGTTCTTC
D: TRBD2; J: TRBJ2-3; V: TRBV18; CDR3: CASSRTGTSGATSTDTQYF; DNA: TGTGCCAGCTCACGAACCGGGACTAGCGGGGCGACTAGCACAGATACGCAGTATTTT
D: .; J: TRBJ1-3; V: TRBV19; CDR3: CASSLPSSGNTIYF; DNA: TGTGCCAGTAGTCTACCCTCGTCTGGAAACACCATATATTTT
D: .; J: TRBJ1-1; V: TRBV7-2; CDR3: CASSSLGVGNTEAFF; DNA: TGTGCCAGCAGCTCATTAGGGGTGGGGAACACTGAAGCTTTCTTT
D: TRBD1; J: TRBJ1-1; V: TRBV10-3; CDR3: CAISYSTGVAFF; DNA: TGTGCCATCAGTTATAGCACAGGGGTAGCTTTCTTT
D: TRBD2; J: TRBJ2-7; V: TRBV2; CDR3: CASSESGGDYEQYF; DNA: TGTGCCAGCAGTGAATCGGGAGGGGATTACGAGCAGTACTTC
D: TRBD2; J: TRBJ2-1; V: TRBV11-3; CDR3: CASSSGLAGGWNEQFF; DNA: TGTGCCAGCAGCTCCGGACTAGCGGGAGGGTGGAATGAGCAGTTCTTC
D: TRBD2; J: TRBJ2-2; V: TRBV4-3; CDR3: CASSPRSGGPNTGELFF; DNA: TGCGCCAGCAGCCCGCGGAGCGGGGGGCCGAACACCGGGGAGCTGTTTTTT
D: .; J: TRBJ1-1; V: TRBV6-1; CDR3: CASRWGGSTEAFF; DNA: TGTGCCAGCAGGTGGGGGGGGAGCACTGAAGCTTTCTTT
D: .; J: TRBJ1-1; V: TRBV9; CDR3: CATDRENTEAFF; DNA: TGTGCCACCGACAGAGAGAACACTGAAGCTTTCTTT
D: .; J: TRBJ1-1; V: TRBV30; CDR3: CAWSVPIRGRTEAFF; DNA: TGTGCCTGGAGTGTACCGATCAGGGGTAGGACTGAAGCTTTCTTT
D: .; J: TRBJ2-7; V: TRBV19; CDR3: CASSITQMGPGTKSYEQYF; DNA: TGTGCCAGTAGTATAACTCAAATGGGGCCGGGGACAAAGAGCTACGAGCAGTACTTC
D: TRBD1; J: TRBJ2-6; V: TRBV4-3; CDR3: CASSPGQGVFSGANVLTF; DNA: TGCGCCAGCAGCCCTGGACAGGGGGTGTTCTCTGGGGCCAACGTCCTGACTTTC
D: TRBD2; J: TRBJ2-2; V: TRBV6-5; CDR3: CASSYSSGSVSGELFF; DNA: TGTGCCAGCAGTTATTCCAGCGGGAGCGTTTCCGGGGAGCTGTTTTTT
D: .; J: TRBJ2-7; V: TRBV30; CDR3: CAWRIAYEQYF; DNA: TGTGCCTGGAGGATAGCCTACGAGCAGTACTTC
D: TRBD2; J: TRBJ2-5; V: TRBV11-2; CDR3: CASSLATAGVVETQYF; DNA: TGTGCCAGCAGCTTAGCCACAGCGGGAGTTGTCGAGACCCAGTACTTC
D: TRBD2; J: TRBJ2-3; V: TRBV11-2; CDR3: CASSLGTGGNTQYF; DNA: TGTGCCAGCAGCTTGGGGACGGGGGGGAATACGCAGTATTTT
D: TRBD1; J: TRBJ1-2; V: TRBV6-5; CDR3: CASGTVYGYTF; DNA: TGTGCCAGCGGGACAGTCTATGGCTACACCTTC
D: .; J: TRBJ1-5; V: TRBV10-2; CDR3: CASSLEAQPQHF; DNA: TGCGCCAGCAGTTTAGAGGCTCAGCCCCAGCATTTT
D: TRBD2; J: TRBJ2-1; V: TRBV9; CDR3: CASSVETGGPESYNEQFF; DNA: TGTGCCAGCAGCGTAGAAACGGGGGGGCCGGAGTCCTACAATGAGCAGTTCTTC
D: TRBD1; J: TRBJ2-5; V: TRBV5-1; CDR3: CASSADPTGEEETQYF; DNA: TGCGCCAGCAGCGCCGACCCGACAGGGGAGGAAGAGACCCAGTACTTC
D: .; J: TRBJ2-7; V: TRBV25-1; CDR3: CASSESTAYEQYF; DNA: TGTGCCAGCAGTGAATCGACAGCGTACGAGCAGTACTTC
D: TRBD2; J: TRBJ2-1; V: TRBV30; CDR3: CAWSARTSGRVGEQFF; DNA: TGTGCCTGGAGCGCTCGGACTAGCGGGAGGGTCGGTGAGCAGTTCTTC
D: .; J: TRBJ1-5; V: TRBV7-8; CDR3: CASSLDNRSNQPQHF; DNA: TGTGCCAGCAGCTTAGATAACAGGAGCAATCAGCCCCAGCATTTT
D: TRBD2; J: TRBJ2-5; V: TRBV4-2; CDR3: CASSQVGGGKETQYF; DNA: TGTGCCAGCAGCCAAGTAGGCGGGGGTAAGGAGACCCAGTACTTC